The sample holds one count of the clone carrying this T cell receptor beta chain. The isolated RNA, all of it, was reverse transcribed, so expressed TCRB transcripts were what got sequenced. Generated by immunoSEQ multiplex PCR, the TCRdb table keeps only in-frame clones and is missing some. Counted here are approximately 15,000 clones, 55% occurring once; the ten biggest clones make up less than 0.55%. The sample originates from a study of beta chain features in type 1 diabetes. The receptor was derived from a young woman in good health. The source material was stem cell memory CD4+ T cells from blood.

The CDR3 sequence is CASSLAWRGGGYTF. CDR3 nucleotide sequence: TGCGCCAGCAGCTTGGCCTGGCGGGGAGGCGGCTACACCTTC. The chain employs TRBV5-1 and TRBJ1-2; D unresolved. Per germline, CDR1 SGHRS and CDR2 YFSETQ. V was clipped by 0 bases and J by 8 bases, with 14 bases between them. The CDR3 totals 14 residues.